The clone carrying this TCR beta chain was picked up one time. This PCR relied on a set of 60 Vbeta primers and 13 Jbeta primers. Libraries were prepared by immunoSEQ multiplex PCR; TCRdb keeps only in-frame clonotypes and omits some of them. Of 70,000 to 90,000 clones in the sample, more than 65% were seen once. This sample was taken from a study of cytomegalovirus exposure and HLA in healthy donors. The CDR3 contains 15 residues. Trimming removed 0 bases at V and 4 bases at J, with 14 bases between. Per the germline V gene, CDR1 is SGDLS and CDR2 is YYNGEE. The sequence derives from a male donor in good health and CMV-seropositive. The sample was PBMCs. The gene calls are TRBV9 and TRBJ2-7; no clear D. This CDR3 reads CASSVGGALLYEQYF. CDR3 sequence (DNA): TGTGCCAGCAGCGTAGGCGGAGCCCTCCTATACGAGCAGTACTTC.